The clone carrying this T cell receptor beta chain was counted at least ten times. This specimen comes from a study of T cells in Graves' hyperthyroidism and ophthalmopathy. This sample holds PBMCs from 8.5 to 10 ml fresh peripheral blood. The V gene end was trimmed by 5 bases and the J gene end by 5 bases; junction bases not matched to a gene: 13. The germline CDR1 and CDR2 sequences are SGHTA and FQGNSA. The CDR3 is 17 residues long. TCR beta CDR3 regions were amplified from RNA. HTBI primers were the set used in a first-round RT-PCR of the TCR CDR3. TCRdb reprocessed the multiplex PCR reads with MiXCR, giving one entry per CDR3 protein. The table has roughly 200,000 distinct CDR3 sequences, around 18% seen once.

Sequencing input: blood. The sequence was collected from a man aged 40-49 years with Graves' hyperthyroidism. This chain links TRBV7-2 with TRBJ2-2; 8 positions match TRBD2. The CDR3: CASSPSGAGVGTGELFF. CDR3 DNA sequence: TGTGCCAGCAGCCCCTCGGGAGCGGGGGTCGGTACCGGGGAGCTGTTTTTT.